This entry is about one T cell receptor beta chain. Antigen: not known. The sample comes from a study of T cells in Graves' hyperthyroidism and ophthalmopathy. Whole-study findings and limits: A model of 13 V-J pairs discriminated ophthalmopathy from stable hyperthyroidism. In blood, most of the thyroid clonotypes expanded above 0.001 were also present.

The CDR3 regions of TCR beta were amplified from RNA transcripts. TCR CDR3 underwent first-round RT-PCR with the HTBI primer set. TCRdb reanalysed the multiplex PCR reads using MiXCR and keeps one entry per CDR3 protein. The repertoire holds around 350,000 distinct CDR3 sequences, with around 15% as singletons. CDR1 is WSHSY, CDR2 SAAADI, per germline. J was trimmed by 4 bases and V by 6 bases; bases with no gene match: 12. This CDR3 is 17 amino acids long. The authors obtained PBMCs from 10 ml of fresh peripheral blood. The sample comprised blood. The clonotype was recovered from a woman between 55 and 75 years old with Graves' ophthalmopathy. The rearrangement uses TRBV10-2 and TRBJ2-2, with TRBD2 matching over 9 bases. DNA of the CDR3: TGCGCCAGCAGGCCCGCTAGCGGGATTGGCGGCACCGGGGAGCTGTTTTTT. It is translated as CASRPASGIGGTGELFF.